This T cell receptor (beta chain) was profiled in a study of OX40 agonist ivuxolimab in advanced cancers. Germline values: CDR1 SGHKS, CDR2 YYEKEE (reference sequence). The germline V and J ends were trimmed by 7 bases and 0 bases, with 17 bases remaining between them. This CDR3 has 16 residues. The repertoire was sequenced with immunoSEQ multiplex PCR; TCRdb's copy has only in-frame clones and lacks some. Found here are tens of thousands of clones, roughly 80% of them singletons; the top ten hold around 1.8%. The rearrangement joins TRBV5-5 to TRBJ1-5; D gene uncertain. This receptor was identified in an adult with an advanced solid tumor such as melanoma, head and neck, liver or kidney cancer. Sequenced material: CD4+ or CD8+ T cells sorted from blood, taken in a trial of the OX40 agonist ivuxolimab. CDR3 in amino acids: CASAAELGNSNQPQHF. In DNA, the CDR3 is TGTGCCAGCGCGGCAGAGCTAGGAAATAGCAATCAGCCCCAGCATTTT.